This T cell receptor beta chain derives from a study of blood T cells in healthy people across ages. Study-wide results and caveats: Getting older went along with TCR beta diversity per million T cells dropping roughly linearly. Naive CD4+ cells and diversity were both higher in long-lived donors than in aged donors.

Using a J-beta primer mix together with a sample-barcoded 5' primer, a second PCR was run for about 6 to 12 cycles. Each cDNA molecule carried a tag from a template-switch adaptor that contained 12 random nucleotides. MiXCR, applied by TCRdb to the 5' RACE reads, yields one record per CDR3 protein. The table has 870,000 or so distinct CDR3 sequences, about 28% seen once. Points on this clonotype: Its antigen remains unidentified. One base away lies a much larger clone, so this may be a sequencing read error.

Each donor's blood draw was 8.5 to 10 milliliters of peripheral blood. The germline gives CDR1 DFQATT, CDR2 SNEGSKA (reference sequence). The ends were cut back, 6 bases at V and 5 bases at J, with 19 bases in the middle. The CDR3 has 14 amino acids. The receptor was derived from an elderly woman in good health. V is TRBV20-1 and J is TRBJ2-5; perhaps TRBD2 as D (6 bases). The sample was blood. Written as DNA, the CDR3 is TGCAGTGCGACCGGGACGGGTGGAGGGGAGACCCAGTACTTC. Protein: CSATGTGGGETQYF.